This TCR beta chain emerged from a study of T cell responses to AZD1222 COVID-19 vaccine. Whole-study findings and limits: Reports indicate that nearly half of spike-specific TCRs are directed at unmutated variant regions. Regions 160-218 and 743-854 held dominance among vaccine-associated CD4 TCRs, which spanned spike. A rise in Spike-specific TCR breadth and depth followed two AZD1222 doses.

V shed 4 bases and J 7 bases; nucleotides not matched to a gene: 7. Germline V CDR1 and CDR2: LNHDA, SQIVND (reference sequence). The CDR3 runs 14 residues. Some clones are missing from TCRdb's copy, which holds only in-frame ones; the method was immunoSEQ multiplex PCR. The sample records under 130,000 clones, 92% being singletons. A note on this clone: Antigen unknown.

The specimen comprised peripheral blood, sampled on day 0 of AZD1222 vaccination. The chain couples TRBV19 to TRBJ1-5, with TRBD1 identical over 7 bases. The receptor was isolated from an adult in good health. The CDR3 DNA follows: TGTGCCAGTAGTACTGAACAGGGGTCGCAGCCCCAGCATTTT. Amino acids: CASSTEQGSQPQHF.